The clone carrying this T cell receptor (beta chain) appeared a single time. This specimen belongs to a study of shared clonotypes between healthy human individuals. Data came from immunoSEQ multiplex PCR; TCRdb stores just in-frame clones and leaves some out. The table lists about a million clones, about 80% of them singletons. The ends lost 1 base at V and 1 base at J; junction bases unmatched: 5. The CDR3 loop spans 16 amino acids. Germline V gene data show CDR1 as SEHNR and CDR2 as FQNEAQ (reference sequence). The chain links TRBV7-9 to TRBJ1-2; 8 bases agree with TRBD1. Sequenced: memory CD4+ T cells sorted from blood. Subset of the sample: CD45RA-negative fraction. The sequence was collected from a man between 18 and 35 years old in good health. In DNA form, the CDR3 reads TGTGCCAGCAGCTTAGGGGGGGACAGGCTTAACTATGGCTACACCTTC. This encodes CASSLGGDRLNYGYTF. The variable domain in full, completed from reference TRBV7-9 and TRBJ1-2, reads DTGVSQNPRHKITKRGQNVTFRCDPISEHNRLYWYRQTLGQGPEFLTYFQNEAQLEKSRLLSDRFSAERPKGSFSTLEIQRTEQGDSAMYLCASSLGGDRLNYGYTFGSGTRLTVV.